This TCR beta chain appears in the sequencing data of a study of cytomegalovirus exposure and HLA in healthy donors. Across the whole study: One earlier analysis, a look at approximately 180 million T cells, found some 120 million unique TCR beta sequences. Whole-study results and caveats: Productive status was seen about 87% or about 30% of the time for most TCR beta V segments in an earlier analysis. An analysis that came later showed most CMV-associated TCR beta chains appearing HLA-restricted. The investigators catalogued 150 to 200 TCR beta chains as cytomegalovirus-associated.

PCR primers comprised 60 Vbeta and 13 Jbeta primers. Here immunoSEQ multiplex PCR was the method, and the copy in TCRdb shows in-frame clones only, minus some. The table has 180,000 or so clones, around 80% seen once. Turning to this clone: Its target is not known.

This CDR3 spans 14 amino acids. Per the germline V gene, CDR1 is SGHTA and CDR2 is FQGNSA. The ends were cut back, 1 base at V and 9 bases at J, with 10 bases in the middle. This receptor was obtained from a young man in good health and CMV-seronegative. The chain joins TRBV7-2 to TRBJ1-6, with D unclear. Sequenced input: PBMCs. The CDR3 region is CASSLDVGSSPLHF. The CDR3 DNA follows: TGTGCCAGCAGCTTAGACGTGGGGAGTTCACCCCTCCACTTT.